This paragraph covers one T cell receptor beta chain sequence. The CDR3 sequence is 17 residues long. The junction had 11 bases not matched to a gene; V was cut back by 3 bases and J by 3 bases. Germline values: CDR1 SGDLS, CDR2 YYNGEE. This specimen comes from a study of blood T cell repertoires in COVID-19. TCRdb keeps only in-frame clones here, not all; method: immunoSEQ multiplex PCR. This table holds 18,000 or so clones, roughly four fifths found once. V and J are TRBV9 and TRBJ2-7, with 11 bases fitting TRBD1. The clonotype originates from a man aged 40-55 years with active or convalescent COVID-19. The sequenced sample was peripheral blood. For the CDR3, the DNA is TGTGCCAGCAGCGGCAACCGGGACAGGGGGACTCTCTACGAGCAGTACTTC. This encodes CASSGNRDRGTLYEQYF.